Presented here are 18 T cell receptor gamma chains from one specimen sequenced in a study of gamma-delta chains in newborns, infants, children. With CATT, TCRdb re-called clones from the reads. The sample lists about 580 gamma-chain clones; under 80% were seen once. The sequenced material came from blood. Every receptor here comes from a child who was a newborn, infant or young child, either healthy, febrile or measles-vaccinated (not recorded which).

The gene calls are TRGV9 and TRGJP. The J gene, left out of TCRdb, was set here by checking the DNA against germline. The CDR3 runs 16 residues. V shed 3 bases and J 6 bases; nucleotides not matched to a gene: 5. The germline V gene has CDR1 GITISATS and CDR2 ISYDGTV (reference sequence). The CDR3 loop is CALWEWGELGKKIKVF. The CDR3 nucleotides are TGTGCCTTGTGGGAGTGGGGAGAGTTGGGCAAAAAAATCAAGGTATTT.

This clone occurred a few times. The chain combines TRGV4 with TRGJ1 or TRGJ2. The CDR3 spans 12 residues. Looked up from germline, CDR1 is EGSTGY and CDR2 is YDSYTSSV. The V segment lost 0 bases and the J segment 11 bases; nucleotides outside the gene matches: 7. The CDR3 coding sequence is TGTGCCACCTGGGATGGGCCTCGTGAGAAACTCTTT. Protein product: CATWDGPREKLF.

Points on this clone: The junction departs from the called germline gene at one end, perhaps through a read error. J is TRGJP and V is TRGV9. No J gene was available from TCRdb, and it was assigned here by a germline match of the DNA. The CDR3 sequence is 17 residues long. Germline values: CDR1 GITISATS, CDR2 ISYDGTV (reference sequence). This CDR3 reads CALWEGVQELGKKSKVF. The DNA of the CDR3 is TGTGCCTTGTGGGAGGGGGTTCAAGAGTTGGGCAAAAAAAGCAAGGTATTT.

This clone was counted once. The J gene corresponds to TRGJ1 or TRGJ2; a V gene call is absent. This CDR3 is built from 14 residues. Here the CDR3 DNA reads TGTGCCTTGTGGGAGGTGCCCTTGGGGTATAAGAAACTCTTT. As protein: CALWEVPLGYKKLF.

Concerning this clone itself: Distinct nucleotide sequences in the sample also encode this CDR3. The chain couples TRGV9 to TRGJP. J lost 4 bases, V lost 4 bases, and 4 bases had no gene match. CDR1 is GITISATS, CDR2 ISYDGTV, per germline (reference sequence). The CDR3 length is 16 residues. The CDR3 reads CALWDPQELGKKIKVF. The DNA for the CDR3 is TGTGCCTTGTGGGACCCTCAAGAGTTGGGCAAAAAAATCAAGGTATTT.

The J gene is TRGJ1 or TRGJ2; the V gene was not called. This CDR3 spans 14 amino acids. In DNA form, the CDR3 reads TGTGCCACCTGGGACGTTTCGAATTATTATAAGAAACTCTTT. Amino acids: CATWDVSNYYKKLF.

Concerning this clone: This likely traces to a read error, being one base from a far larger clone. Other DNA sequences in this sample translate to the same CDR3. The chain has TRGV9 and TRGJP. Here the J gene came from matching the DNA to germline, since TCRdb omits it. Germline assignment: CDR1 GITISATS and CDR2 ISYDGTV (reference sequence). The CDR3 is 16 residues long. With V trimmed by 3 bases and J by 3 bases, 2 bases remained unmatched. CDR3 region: CALWELQELGKKIKVF. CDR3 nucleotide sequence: TGTGCCTTGTGGGAGTTGCAAGAGTTGGGCAAAAAAATCAAGGTATTT.

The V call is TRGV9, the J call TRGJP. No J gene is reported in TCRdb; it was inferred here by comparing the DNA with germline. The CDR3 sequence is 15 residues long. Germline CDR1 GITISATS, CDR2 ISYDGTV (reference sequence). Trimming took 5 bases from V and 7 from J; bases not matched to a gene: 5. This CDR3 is CALWGSELGKKIKVF. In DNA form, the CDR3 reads TGTGCCTTGTGGGGTTCGGAGTTGGGCAAAAAAATCAAGGTATTT.

The CDR3 loop is CALWEGNTTGWFKIF. CDR3 in DNA: TGTGCCTTGTGGGAGGGGAATACCACTGGTTGGTTCAAGATATTT. Without a V gene call, the J gene is given as TRGJP1. The CDR3 totals 15 residues.

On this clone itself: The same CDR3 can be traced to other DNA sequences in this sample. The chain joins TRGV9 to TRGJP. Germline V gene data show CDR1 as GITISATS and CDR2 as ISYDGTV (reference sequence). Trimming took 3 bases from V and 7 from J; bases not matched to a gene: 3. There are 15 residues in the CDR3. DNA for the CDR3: TGTGCCTTGTGGGAGTCGGAGTTGGGCAAAAAAATCAAGGTATTT. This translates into CALWESELGKKIKVF.

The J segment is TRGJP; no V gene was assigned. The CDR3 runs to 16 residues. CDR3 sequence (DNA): TGTGCCTTGTGGGAGGTATACGAGTTGGGCAAAAAAATCAAGGTATTT. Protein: CALWEVYELGKKIKVF.

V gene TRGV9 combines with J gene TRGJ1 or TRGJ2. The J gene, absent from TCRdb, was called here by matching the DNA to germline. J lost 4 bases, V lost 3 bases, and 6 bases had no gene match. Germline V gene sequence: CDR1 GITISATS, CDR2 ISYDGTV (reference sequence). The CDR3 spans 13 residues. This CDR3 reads CALWEPAYYKKLF. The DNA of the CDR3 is TGTGCCTTGTGGGAGCCCGCCTATTATAAGAAACTCTTT.

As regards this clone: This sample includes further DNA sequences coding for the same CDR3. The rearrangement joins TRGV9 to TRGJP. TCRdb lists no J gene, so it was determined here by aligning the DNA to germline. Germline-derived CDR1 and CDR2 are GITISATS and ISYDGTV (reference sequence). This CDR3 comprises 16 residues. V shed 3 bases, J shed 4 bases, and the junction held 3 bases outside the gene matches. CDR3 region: CALWESQELGKKIKVF. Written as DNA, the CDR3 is TGTGCCTTGTGGGAGTCCCAAGAGTTGGGCAAAAAAATCAAGGTATTT.

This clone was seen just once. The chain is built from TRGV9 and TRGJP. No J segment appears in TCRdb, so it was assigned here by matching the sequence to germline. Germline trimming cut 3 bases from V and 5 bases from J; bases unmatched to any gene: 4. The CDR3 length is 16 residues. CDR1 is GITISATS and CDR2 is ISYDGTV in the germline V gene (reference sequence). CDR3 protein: CALWEFEELGKKIKVF. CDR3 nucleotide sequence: TGTGCCTTGTGGGAGTTCGAAGAGTTGGGCAAAAAAATCAAGGTATTT.

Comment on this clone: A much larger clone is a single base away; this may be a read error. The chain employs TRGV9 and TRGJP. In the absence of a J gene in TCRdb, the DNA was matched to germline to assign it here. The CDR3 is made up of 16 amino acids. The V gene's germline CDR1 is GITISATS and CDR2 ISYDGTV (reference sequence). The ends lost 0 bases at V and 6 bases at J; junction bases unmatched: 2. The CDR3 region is CALWEVIELGKKIKVF. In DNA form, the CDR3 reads TGTGCCTTGTGGGAGGTGATAGAGTTGGGCAAAAAAATCAAGGTATTT.

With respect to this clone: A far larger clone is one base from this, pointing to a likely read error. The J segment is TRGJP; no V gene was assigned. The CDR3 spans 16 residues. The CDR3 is CALWEVQELGKKINVF. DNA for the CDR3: TGTGCCTTGTGGGAGGTGCAAGAGTTGGGCAAAAAAATCAATGTATTT.

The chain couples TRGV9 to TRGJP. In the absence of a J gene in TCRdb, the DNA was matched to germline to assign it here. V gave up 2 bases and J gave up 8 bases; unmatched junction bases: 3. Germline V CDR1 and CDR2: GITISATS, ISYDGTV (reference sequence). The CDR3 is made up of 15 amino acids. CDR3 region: CALWEDKLGKKIKVF. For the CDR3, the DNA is TGTGCCTTGTGGGAGGACAAGTTGGGCAAAAAAATCAAGGTATTT.

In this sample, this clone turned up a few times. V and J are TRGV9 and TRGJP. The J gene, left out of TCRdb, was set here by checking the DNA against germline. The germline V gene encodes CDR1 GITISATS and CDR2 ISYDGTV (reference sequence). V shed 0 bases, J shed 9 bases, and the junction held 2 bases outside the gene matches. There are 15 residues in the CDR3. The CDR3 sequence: CALWEVALGKKIKVF. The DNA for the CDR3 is TGTGCCTTGTGGGAGGTGGCGTTGGGCAAAAAAATCAAGGTATTT.